Shown below are 26 T cell receptor beta chains from a single sample sequenced in a study of cytomegalovirus exposure and HLA in healthy donors. Both 60 Vbeta primers and 13 Jbeta primers went into the PCR. The repertoire was sequenced with immunoSEQ multiplex PCR; TCRdb's copy has only in-frame clones and lacks some. The sample has about 130,000 clones, 65% to 85% seen once; the top ten hold roughly 1.5%. Material: PBMCs. All receptors come from a woman younger than 35 in good health and CMV-seronegative.

This clone has just a few counts. V gene TRBV29-1 combines with J gene TRBJ1-2; D is ambiguous. Deletions cut 3 bases from V and 8 bases from J, with 13 bases between. The CDR3 is 12 residues long. Looked up from germline, CDR1 is SQVTM and CDR2 is ANQGSEA. CDR3 DNA sequence: TGCAGCGTTGATTTGGGAGTTTACGGCTACACCTTC. Translation gives CSVDLGVYGYTF.

This chain uses TRBV13 with TRBJ2-4, with TRBD1 as a possible D gene (6 bases). The CDR3 has 14 residues. The germline V gene encodes CDR1 PRHDT and CDR2 FYEKMQ (reference sequence). V was shortened by 4 bases and J by 0 bases, with 7 bases between the two germline ends. The CDR3 DNA reads TGTGCCAGCAGCTGGACAGAAGCCAAAAACATTCAGTACTTC. It yields the protein CASSWTEAKNIQYF.

The rearrangement uses TRBV6-1 and TRBJ1-2; 7 bases match TRBD1. The CDR3 is made up of 20 amino acids. Germline V lookup: CDR1 MNHNS, CDR2 SASEGT. J was trimmed by 2 bases and V by 4 bases; bases with no gene match: 22. CDR3 nucleotide sequence: TGTGCCAGCAGTGGACGGACAGGTTACGGGTGGGGGCTTGTCAACTATGGCTACACCTTC. Its translation is CASSGRTGYGWGLVNYGYTF.

This chain joins TRBV6-6 and TRBJ2-7; 7 bases line up with TRBD1. The CDR3 consists of 15 residues. The V gene's germline CDR1 is MNHNY and CDR2 SVGAGI (reference sequence). The junction had 11 bases not matched to a gene; V was cut back by 6 bases and J by 3 bases. The CDR3 here is CASSPRDRPSYEQYF. Here the CDR3 DNA reads TGTGCCAGCAGCCCGAGGGACAGACCGAGCTACGAGCAGTACTTC.

This CDR3 reads CASSLIGSADIQYF. DNA of the CDR3: TGTGCCAGCAGCCTCATCGGAAGTGCGGACATTCAGTACTTC. The chain uses TRBV11-2 and TRBJ2-4; D not certain. Trimming pared 5 bases from V and 8 bases from J, leaving 16 bases between. Germline assignment: CDR1 SGHAT and CDR2 FQNNGV. The CDR3 extends over 14 amino acids.

The rearrangement links TRBV12-5 to TRBJ2-7, with 9 positions matching TRBD1. This CDR3 contains 17 residues. The trim removed 2 bases at V and 1 base at J, leaving 9 bases unmatched. Germline V gene sequence: CDR1 LGHNT, CDR2 FRNRAP. DNA for the CDR3: TGTGCTAGTGGTTTGCCACCCCAGGACAGGGGTTCCTACGAGCAGTACTTC. Translation gives CASGLPPQDRGSYEQYF.

The J gene is TRBJ1-2, the V gene TRBV6-4; the D is unclear. Trimming took off 0 bases at V and 4 bases at J, with 9 bases between the two ends. There are 14 residues in the CDR3. The V gene's germline CDR1 is MRHNA and CDR2 SNTAGT. This CDR3 reads CASSDSSASYGYTF. CDR3 DNA sequence: TGTGCCAGCAGTGACTCATCAGCTAGCTATGGCTACACCTTC.

This clone was seen more than once but under ten times. This chain links TRBV30 with TRBJ2-5, with TRBD2 matching over 8 bases. The CDR3 contains 12 residues. The germline V gene has CDR1 GTSNPN and CDR2 SVGIG (reference sequence). V shed 1 base and J 7 bases; nucleotides not matched to a gene: 2. Here the CDR3 reads CAWSALAGTQYF. The DNA of the CDR3 is TGTGCCTGGAGTGCCCTAGCGGGGACCCAGTACTTC.

The chain carries TRBV7-8 and TRBJ2-1; 7 bases are a match to TRBD2. Germline V gene sequence: CDR1 SGHVS, CDR2 FQNEAQ. V lost 4 bases, J lost 0 bases, and 6 bases stayed unmatched. This CDR3 comprises 16 residues. CDR3 DNA: TGTGCCAGCAGCTCCAACGCGGGAGCCTCCTACAATGAGCAGTTCTTC. Protein: CASSSNAGASYNEQFF.

Regarding this clone: Compared with germline, one end of the junction differs, possibly owing to a read error. The chain joins TRBV20-1 to TRBJ1-4, with TRBD1 as a possible D gene (6 bases). The CDR3 totals 11 residues. The V gene's germline CDR1 is DFQATT and CDR2 SNEGSKA (reference sequence). CDR3 DNA: TGCAGTGCTAGAGGTTATAGGACAGCGGCTTTT. It translates to CSARGYRTAAF.

V gene TRBV2 combines with J gene TRBJ2-3, with D unresolved. This CDR3 is 12 amino acids long. V dropped 4 bases and J dropped 2 bases, with 4 bases sitting between them. The germline V gene has CDR1 SNHLY and CDR2 FYNNEI. The CDR3 nucleotides are TGTGCCAGCAGTGGACTCACAGATACGCAGTATTTT. Amino acid sequence: CASSGLTDTQYF. Full variable domain (outside the CDR3, taken from reference TRBV2 and TRBJ2-3): EPEVTQTPSHQVTQMGQEVILRCVPISNHLYFYWYRQILGQKVEFLVSFYNNEISEKSEIFDDQFSVERPDGSNFTLKIRSTKLEDSAMYFCASSGLTDTQYFGPGTRLTVL.

The genes are TRBV6-4 and TRBJ2-3, with 8 nucleotides matching TRBD2. CDR3 length equals 15 residues. Germline CDR1 is MRHNA and CDR2 is SNTAGT. After removal of 3 bases from V and 3 bases from J, the junction contained 5 bases not matched to a gene. CDR3 DNA sequence: TGTGCCAGCAGTGAGTCGGGAGGGAGTACAGATACGCAGTATTTT. Protein: CASSESGGSTDTQYF.

The CDR3 region is CASRGAHGQPQHF. CDR3 nucleotide sequence: TGTGCCAGCAGAGGGGCTCACGGACAGCCCCAGCATTTT. V usage is TRBV28 and J usage is TRBJ1-5, with D maybe TRBD1 (5 bases). Germline V lookup: CDR1 MDHEN, CDR2 SYDVKM. The CDR3 runs 13 residues. The ends were cut back, 6 bases at V and 7 bases at J, with 13 bases in the middle.

The chain carries TRBV28 and TRBJ2-3; D is uncertain. The CDR3 sequence is 11 residues long. Germline V gene data show CDR1 as MDHEN and CDR2 as SYDVKM. V was clipped by 3 bases and J by 5 bases, with 3 bases between them. CDR3 protein: CASSFRDTQYF. The CDR3 nucleotides read TGTGCCAGCAGTTTTAGAGATACGCAGTATTTT.

The CDR3 is CASSQFRQAEKLFF. CDR3 in DNA: TGCGCCAGCAGCCAATTCAGACAGGCTGAAAAACTGTTTTTT. The chain uses TRBV4-1 and TRBJ1-4; TRBD1 is a possible D gene (6 bases). V lost 2 bases to trimming and J lost 7 bases, with 11 bases between them. The CDR3 extends over 14 amino acids. CDR1 and CDR2 from the germline V gene are MGHRA and YSYEKL.

The CDR3 reads CASSPTGRSGNTIYF. For the CDR3, the DNA is TGTGCCAGCAGTCCGACAGGACGCTCCGGAAACACCATATATTTT. The chain combines TRBV6-5 with TRBJ1-3; D perhaps matches TRBD1 (6 bases). Germline CDR1 reads MNHEY; CDR2 reads SVGAGI. Between the trimmed V and J ends, which lost 5 bases and 4 bases, there was a span of 15 bases. CDR3 length: 15 residues.

The chain carries TRBV7-8 and TRBJ1-5, with 7 nucleotides matching TRBD1. V gave up 7 bases and J gave up 5 bases; unmatched junction bases: 8. The CDR3 has 14 amino acids. Germline V gives CDR1 SGHVS, CDR2 FQNEAQ. As DNA, the CDR3 is TGTGCCAGCAATCCACAGGGGTGGGATCAGCCCCAGCATTTT. This encodes CASNPQGWDQPQHF.

The chain couples TRBV5-1 to TRBJ2-3; D gene ambiguous. CDR1 and CDR2 (germline): SGHRS, YFSETQ. The CDR3 spans 12 residues. V dropped 0 bases and J dropped 6 bases, with 5 bases sitting between them. Here the CDR3 reads CASSLGRDTQYF. The CDR3 DNA reads TGCGCCAGCAGCTTGGGTCGGGATACGCAGTATTTT.

As to this clone: Its ends do not fully match the called genes, so a read error is possible. This CDR3 is CASSLSRTAHSNQPQHF. The CDR3 coding sequence is TGTGCCAGCAGTCTATCGCGGACAGCCCATAGCAATCAGCCCCAGCATTTT. The V call is TRBV27, the J call TRBJ1-5; maybe TRBD1 (6 bases). CDR1 and CDR2 from the germline V gene are MNHEY and SMNVEV (reference sequence). CDR3 length equals 17 residues.

The CDR3 DNA reads TGTGCCAGTACCACTTGGACAGACTTTCCCGAGGGCGCTGAAGCTTTCTTT. It yields the protein CASTTWTDFPEGAEAFF. The chain links TRBV19 to TRBJ1-1; a possible D gene is TRBD1 (6 bases). Germline V gene sequence: CDR1 LNHDA, CDR2 SQIVND (reference sequence). The CDR3 consists of 17 residues. V lost 7 bases, J lost 6 bases, and 27 bases lay in between.

CDR3 coding DNA: TGTGCCAGCAGCCCCCAAAGGACAGGGGTTTATGATGGCTACACCTTC. This translates into CASSPQRTGVYDGYTF. The chain combines TRBV7-9 with TRBJ1-2; 9 nucleotides match TRBD1. J gave up 6 bases and V 5 bases, and 13 bases lay outside the gene matches. This CDR3 is 16 amino acids long. Germline V lookup: CDR1 SEHNR, CDR2 FQNEAQ (reference sequence).

This clone was detected a few times. The V call is TRBV9, the J call TRBJ1-1, with D uncertain. Germline lookup yields CDR1 SGDLS and CDR2 YYNGEE. V shed 0 bases and J shed 4 bases, with 13 bases lying between them. This CDR3 is 15 amino acids long. The CDR3 here is CASSVDPNLSTEAFF. DNA for the CDR3: TGTGCCAGCAGCGTAGATCCCAATCTGAGCACTGAAGCTTTCTTT.

The chain uses TRBV14 and TRBJ2-5; tentatively, D is TRBD2 (7 bases). This CDR3 has 17 amino acids. Germline CDR1 SGHDN, CDR2 FVKESK. The germline V and J ends were trimmed by 0 bases and 5 bases, with 19 bases remaining between them. In DNA, the CDR3 is TGTGCCAGCAGCCAAGATTGGGGGGGCGGGAGCGTCGAGACCCAGTACTTC. Its translation: CASSQDWGGGSVETQYF. Combining the CDR3 with reference TRBV14 and TRBJ2-5 gives the whole variable domain EAGVTQFPSHSVIEKGQTVTLRCDPISGHDNLYWYRRVMGKEIKFLLHFVKESKQDESGMPNNRFLAERTGGTYSTLKVQPAELEDSGVYFCASSQDWGGGSVETQYFGPGTRLLVL.

This clone has more than one count but fewer than ten. The rearrangement links TRBV9 to TRBJ2-5, with D perhaps TRBD1 (5 bases). Germline V gives CDR1 SGDLS, CDR2 YYNGEE. The CDR3 runs 10 residues. The CDR3 here is CATSGETQYF. The CDR3 nucleotides are TGTGCAACCTCAGGGGAGACCCAGTACTTC.

This sequence joins TRBV7-9 and TRBJ1-5; TRBD1 is a possible D gene (6 bases). Between the trimmed V and J ends, which lost 1 base and 0 bases, there was a span of 16 bases. This CDR3 comprises 18 residues. CDR1 and CDR2 (germline): SEHNR, FQNEAQ (reference sequence). The DNA for the CDR3 is TGTGCCAGCAGCTTAGAGGGAGGGGGGGAGGATAGCAATCAGCCCCAGCATTTT. Translated: CASSLEGGGEDSNQPQHF.

This chain joins TRBV2 and TRBJ1-4; TRBD1 agrees at 8 bases. This CDR3 is built from 15 residues. The ends lost 4 bases at V and 4 bases at J; junction bases unmatched: 5. CDR1 and CDR2 (germline): SNHLY, FYNNEI. In DNA form, the CDR3 reads TGTGCCAGCAGTGCAGGGGGACAGGTTAATGAAAAACTGTTTTTT. Amino acids: CASSAGGQVNEKLFF. Together with reference TRBV2 and TRBJ1-4, the CDR3 gives the full variable domain: EPEVTQTPSHQVTQMGQEVILRCVPISNHLYFYWYRQILGQKVEFLVSFYNNEISEKSEIFDDQFSVERPDGSNFTLKIRSTKLEDSAMYFCASSAGGQVNEKLFFGSGTQLSVL.